This paragraph reports one T cell receptor (beta chain). What it binds is not known. The sample is drawn from a study of cytomegalovirus exposure and HLA in healthy donors. Study as a whole: A prior analysis found about 110 million unique TCR beta sequences from around 200 million T cells. The study's findings and limits: Several V segments, TRBV6-2 and TRBV6-3 among them, could not be told apart and were dropped.

Primers for the PCR totalled 60 Vbeta and 13 Jbeta. Clones were read by immunoSEQ multiplex PCR, and TCRdb kept only the in-frame ones, dropping some. Of some 160,000 clones in the sample, roughly 88% are singletons; the top ten hold under 2%. V was cut by 0 bases and J by 3 bases, with 15 bases left in between. CDR1 MGHRA and CDR2 YSYEKL come from the germline V gene. The CDR3 runs to 16 residues. The genes are TRBV4-1 and TRBJ2-7, with D possibly matching TRBD1 (6 bases). This TCR came from a woman between 18 and 29 years old in good health and CMV-seronegative. Sequencing was performed on PBMCs. The CDR3 protein is CASSQDRKQGLYEQYF. The CDR3 DNA reads as TGCGCCAGCAGCCAAGATAGGAAACAGGGCCTCTACGAGCAGTACTTC.